This T cell receptor beta chain was retrieved from a study of T cell changes during pregnancy in multiple sclerosis. This table comes from immunoSEQ multiplex PCR, and its TCRdb copy is limited to in-frame clones, with some not included. This sample has tens of thousands of clones, with just over 90% found just once. Sample: peripheral blood, taken in the second trimester of pregnancy. The origin of this receptor is a female donor in good health, enrolled as a control in a pregnancy study.

The CDR3 nucleotides are TGTGCCAGCAGCCCCGGGACTAGCTCCTACAATGAGCAGTTCTTC. This encodes CASSPGTSSYNEQFF. J is TRBJ2-1 and V is TRBV9; 8 positions match TRBD2. Germline CDR1 is SGDLS and CDR2 is YYNGEE. V shed 4 bases and J 0 bases; nucleotides not matched to a gene: 3. There are 15 residues in the CDR3.